Each of the 8 T cell receptor beta chains below was sequenced from the same sample in a study of CD4 T cells in relation to SARS-CoV-2 and coronaviruses. What these receptors recognize is not known. The data were produced by immunoSEQ multiplex PCR, yet TCRdb's version contains in-frame clones alone and is incomplete. The sample lists about 37,000 clones, 82% occurring once. Sequencing was performed on naive CD4+ T cells from PBMCs, cultured in vitro. Subset given: naive CD4+ T cells isolated by negative enrichment. All receptors come from an adult with COVID-19.

V gene TRBV7-9 combines with J gene TRBJ2-3; 14 bases are shared with TRBD2. The CDR3 is made up of 16 amino acids. The V gene's germline CDR1 is SEHNR and CDR2 FQNEAQ (reference sequence). V lost 5 bases and J lost 4; bases outside the gene matches: 5. The CDR3 is CASSGTSGSGADTQYF. CDR3 nucleotide sequence: TGTGCCAGCAGCGGGACTAGCGGGAGTGGCGCAGATACGCAGTATTTT.

The gene calls are TRBV10-3 and TRBJ2-7; 8 bases fit TRBD1. J gave up 4 bases and V 1 base, and 6 bases lay outside the gene matches. This CDR3 region has 15 residues. Germline CDR1 ENHRY, CDR2 SYGVKD. As DNA, the CDR3 is TGTGCCATCAGTGAGTTCCAGGGGGCGATGTACGAGCAGTACTTC. Encoded protein: CAISEFQGAMYEQYF.

The gene calls are TRBV5-6 and TRBJ2-1, with TRBD1 identical over 11 bases. The CDR3 has 19 residues. Germline V lookup: CDR1 SGHDT, CDR2 YYEEEE. Losses at the gene ends were 1 base for V and 8 bases for J; bases not matched to a gene: 17. The CDR3 protein is CASSLFGLRSGQGAYEQFF. The CDR3 coding sequence is TGTGCCAGCAGCTTGTTCGGGCTGAGGTCTGGACAGGGGGCGTATGAGCAGTTCTTC.

This clone is a singleton in its sample. The chain links TRBV14 to TRBJ2-1, with a possible D match to TRBD2 (6 bases). Deletions cut 1 base from V and 7 bases from J, with 20 bases between. Germline CDR1 is SGHDN and CDR2 is FVKESK. The CDR3 loop spans 17 amino acids. For the CDR3, the DNA is TGTGCCAGCAGCCAAGCGGGTCCTAGCGCGGGGTGGAATGAGCAGTTCTTC. Its translation: CASSQAGPSAGWNEQFF.

The chain employs TRBV7-2 and TRBJ2-6; 7 nucleotides agree with TRBD2. V shed 1 base and J 0 bases; nucleotides not matched to a gene: 6. Germline assignment: CDR1 SGHTA and CDR2 FQGNSA. This CDR3 is 18 amino acids long. The DNA of the CDR3 is TGTGCCAGCAGCTTAGTCTGGCCTAGCGGCTCTGGGGCCAACGTCCTGACTTTC. This translates into CASSLVWPSGSGANVLTF.

V is TRBV5-6 and J is TRBJ2-5, with TRBD1 identical over 7 bases. This CDR3 is built from 14 residues. CDR1 and CDR2 from the germline V gene are SGHDT and YYEEEE. Germline trimming cut 4 bases from V and 1 base from J; bases unmatched to any gene: 4. The CDR3 protein is CASSLRDSQETQYF. CDR3 coding DNA: TGTGCCAGCAGCCTAAGGGACAGCCAAGAGACCCAGTACTTC.

The CDR3 sequence is CASSTEQGWVYGYTF. CDR3 DNA sequence: TGTGCCAGCAGCACGGAGCAGGGGTGGGTCTATGGCTACACCTTC. The rearrangement uses TRBV7-9 and TRBJ1-2; D may be TRBD1 (6 bases). The CDR3 has 15 residues. Germline V gene lookup returns CDR1 SEHNR and CDR2 FQNEAQ (reference sequence). Trimming pared 5 bases from V and 4 bases from J, leaving 17 bases between.

This clone was picked up one time. In DNA, the CDR3 is TGTGCCAGCAGTATAGAGGACGGAGCTAACTATGGCTACACCTTC. Protein: CASSIEDGANYGYTF. The chain couples TRBV28 to TRBJ1-2; D not resolved. The CDR3 is 15 residues long. Trimming pared 5 bases from V and 0 bases from J, leaving 13 bases between. CDR1 is MDHEN and CDR2 is SYDVKM in the germline V gene.